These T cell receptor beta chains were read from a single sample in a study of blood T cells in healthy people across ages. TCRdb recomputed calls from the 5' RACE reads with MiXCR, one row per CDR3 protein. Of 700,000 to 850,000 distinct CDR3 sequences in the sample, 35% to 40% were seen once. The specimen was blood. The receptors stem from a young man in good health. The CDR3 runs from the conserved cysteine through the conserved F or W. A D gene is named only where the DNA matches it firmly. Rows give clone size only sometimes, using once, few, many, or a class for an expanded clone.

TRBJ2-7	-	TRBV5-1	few	TGCGCCAGCAGCTGGGGACCCGCGCAGGAGCAGTACTTC	CASSWGPAQEQYF
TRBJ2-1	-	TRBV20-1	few	TGCAGTGCTCCAAAAGGGGGGCCTGACAATGAGCAGTTCTTC	CSAPKGGPDNEQFF
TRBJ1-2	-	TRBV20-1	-	TGCAGTGCTAGAGGTGGGCCGGCAAAGAACTATGGCTACACCTTC	CSARGGPAKNYGYTF
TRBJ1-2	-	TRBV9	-	TGTGCCAGCAGCCCGACGAGTTACTATGGCTACACCTTC	CASSPTSYYGYTF
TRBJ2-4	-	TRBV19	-	TGTGCCAGTAGTACACAGGCGCTGGGCATTCAGTACTTC	CASSTQALGIQYF
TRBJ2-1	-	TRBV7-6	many	TGTGCCAGCAGCAGGTCGGAAGGACTTTTAATTACGACCTACAATGAGCAGTTCTTC	CASSRSEGLLITTYNEQFF
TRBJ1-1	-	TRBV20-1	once	TGCAGTGCTAGAGTGGCAGGGACTGAAGCTTTCTTT	CSARVAGTEAFF
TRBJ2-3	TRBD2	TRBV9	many	TGTGCCAGCAGCCCCGAGGCTAGCGGGACGTATACGCAGTATTTT	CASSPEASGTYTQYF
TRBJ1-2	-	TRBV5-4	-	TGTGCCAGCACCAGTTGGCCGCTCTGGGGTTCCTCGGATGGCTACACCTTC	CASTSWPLWGSSDGYTF
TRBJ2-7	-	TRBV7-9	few	TGTGCCAGCAGCTTAGACGAAGAGCAGTACTTC	CASSLDEEQYF
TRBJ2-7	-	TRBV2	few	TGTGCCAGCAATCCGGGGGTATGGTTCGAGCAGTACTTC	CASNPGVWFEQYF
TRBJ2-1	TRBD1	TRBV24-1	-	TGTGCCACCAGTGATTTGGGGACAGGAATTGACAATGAGCAGTTCTTC	CATSDLGTGIDNEQFF
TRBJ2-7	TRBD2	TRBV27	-	TGTGCCAGCAATGTAGCGGGGGGGCGTAATGAGCAGTACTTC	CASNVAGGRNEQYF
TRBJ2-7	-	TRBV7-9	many	TGTGCCAGCAGCTTAGATCCCCGTTACGAGCAGTACTTC	CASSLDPRYEQYF
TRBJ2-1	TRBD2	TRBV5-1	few	TGCGCCAGCAGCACTTTGGTAGGCGGGACTAGCTTCTCTGAGCAGTTCTTC	CASSTLVGGTSFSEQFF
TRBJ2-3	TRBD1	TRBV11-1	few	TGTGCCAGCAGCTTTTCCAGGGACAGGGGCACAGATACGCAGTATTTT	CASSFSRDRGTDTQYF
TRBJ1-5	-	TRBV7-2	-	TGTGCCAGCAGCTTTTCTCAGGGTATGGGGCACAATCAGCCCCAGCATTTT	CASSFSQGMGHNQPQHF
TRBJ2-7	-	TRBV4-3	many	TGCGCCAGCAGCCCCTCCCTCCGGGGAGGCGAGTACGAGCAGTACTTC	CASSPSLRGGEYEQYF
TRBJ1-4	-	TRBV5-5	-	TGTGCCAGCAGCTTCACAGAAGGGCGCGAAAAACTGTTTTTT	CASSFTEGREKLFF
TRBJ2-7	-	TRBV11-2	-	TGTGCCAGCAGCTTAGGTCGGGTATTTGGCAGGGTACCTAGCGAGCAGTACTTC	CASSLGRVFGRVPSEQYF
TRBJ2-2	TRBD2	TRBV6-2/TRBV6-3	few	TGTGCCAGCAGTCCAGGGACTAGCGCGGGCACCGGGGAGCTGTTTTTT	CASSPGTSAGTGELFF
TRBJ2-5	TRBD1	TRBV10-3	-	TGTGCCATCAGGGGACAGGGCGAGGAGACCCAGTACTTC	CAIRGQGEETQYF
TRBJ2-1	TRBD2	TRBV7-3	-	TGTGCCAGCAGCTCTAGCGGGGGGAGGAATGAGCAGTTCTTC	CASSSSGGRNEQFF
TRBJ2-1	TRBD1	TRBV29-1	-	TGCAGCGCTGACCGGGACAGGGTAATATATGAGCAGTTCTTC	CSADRDRVIYEQFF